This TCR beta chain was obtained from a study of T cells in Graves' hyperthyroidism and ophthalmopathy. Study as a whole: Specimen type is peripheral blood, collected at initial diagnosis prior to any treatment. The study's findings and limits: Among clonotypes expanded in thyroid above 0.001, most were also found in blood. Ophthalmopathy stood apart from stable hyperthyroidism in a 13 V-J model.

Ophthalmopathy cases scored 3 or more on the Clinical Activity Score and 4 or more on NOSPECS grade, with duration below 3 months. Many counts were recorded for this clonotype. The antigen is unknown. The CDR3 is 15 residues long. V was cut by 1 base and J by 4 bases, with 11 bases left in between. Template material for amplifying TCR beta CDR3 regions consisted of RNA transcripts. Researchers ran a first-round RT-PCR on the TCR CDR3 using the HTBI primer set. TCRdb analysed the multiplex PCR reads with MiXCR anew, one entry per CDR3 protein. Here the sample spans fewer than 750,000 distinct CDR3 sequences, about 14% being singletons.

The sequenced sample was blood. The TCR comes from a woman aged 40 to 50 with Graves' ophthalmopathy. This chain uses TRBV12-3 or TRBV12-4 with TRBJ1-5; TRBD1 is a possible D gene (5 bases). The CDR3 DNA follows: TGTGCCAGCAGTTTAGGCCCGACAGAAAATCAGCCCCAGCATTTT. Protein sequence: CASSLGPTENQPQHF.